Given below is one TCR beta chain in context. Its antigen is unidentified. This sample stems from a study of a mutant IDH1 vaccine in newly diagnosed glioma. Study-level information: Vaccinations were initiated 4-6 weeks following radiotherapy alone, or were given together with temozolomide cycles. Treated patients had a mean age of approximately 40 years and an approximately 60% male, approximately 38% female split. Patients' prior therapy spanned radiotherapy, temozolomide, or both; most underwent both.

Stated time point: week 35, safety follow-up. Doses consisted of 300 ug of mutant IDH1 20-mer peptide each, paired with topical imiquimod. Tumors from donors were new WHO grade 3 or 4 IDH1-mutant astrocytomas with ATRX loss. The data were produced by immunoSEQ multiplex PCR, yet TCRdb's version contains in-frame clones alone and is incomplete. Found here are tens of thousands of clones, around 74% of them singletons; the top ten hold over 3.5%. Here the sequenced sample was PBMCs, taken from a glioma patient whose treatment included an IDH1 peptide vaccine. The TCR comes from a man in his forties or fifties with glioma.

Here the CDR3 DNA reads TGTGCCAGCAGCCAAGATCGGGGCATGGACTATGGCTACACCTTC. Its protein is CASSQDRGMDYGYTF. The genes are TRBV4-2 and TRBJ1-2; D possibly corresponds to TRBD1 (5 bases). The V gene lost 0 bases and the J gene lost 3 bases, with 11 bases spanning the gap. The germline V gene encodes CDR1 LGHNA and CDR2 YNFKEQ. This CDR3 has 15 residues.